The 5 T cell receptor beta chains reported below all come from one sample, sequenced in a study of T cells in women clearing cervical HPV infection. Measured with immunoSEQ multiplex PCR; TCRdb has only the in-frame clones, and not every one. The table counts 40,000 or so clones; roughly 5.8% lies in the top ten. Sequenced: blood buffy coat. The receptors were gathered from a woman aged 18-69 years with a cervical HPV16 infection that either progressed to CIN3+ or cleared (not recorded which).

Concerning this clone: Coverage ceases 3 residues before the CDR3 finishes, and the germline J gene fills in the end. V and J are TRBV7-9 and TRBJ2-3; 10 bases match TRBD2. Germline CDR1 reads SEHNR; CDR2 reads FQNEAQ (reference sequence). This CDR3 is 15 amino acids long. The CDR3 bases that were read are TGTGCCAGCAGCCGAGCGCTAGCGGGAGTTGAGACG. Protein sequence: CASSRALAGVET. The CDR3 in its entirety is CASSRALAGVETQYF.

A remark on this clone: The read ends 3 residues shy of where the CDR3 ends; the end is completed using the germline J gene. The chain is built from TRBV19 and TRBJ1-2; 9 positions agree with TRBD1. CDR3 length: 16 amino acids. Germline V gives CDR1 LNHDA, CDR2 SQIVND (reference sequence). The chain's CDR3 is CASSTRGQGDMRGYTF. The CDR3 DNA, read in part, is TGTGCCAGTAGTACGCGGGGACAGGGAGACATGAGGGGC.

About this clone itself: Coverage ceases 3 residues before the CDR3 finishes, and the germline J gene fills in the end. The chain employs TRBV7-9 and TRBJ1-5; TRBD1 matches at 8 bases. Losses at the gene ends were 5 bases for V and 0 bases for J; bases not matched to a gene: 3. This CDR3 comprises 15 residues. Looked up from germline, CDR1 is SEHNR and CDR2 is FQNEAQ (reference sequence). CDR3 in amino acids: CASSVDRGSNQPQHF. CDR3 bases read: TGTGCCAGCAGCGTTGACAGGGGTAGCAATCAGCCC.

Worth noting for this clone: The DNA ends 3 residues before the CDR3 does, and the rest of the CDR3 is filled in from the germline J gene. The rearrangement joins TRBV5-1 to TRBJ2-1; 7 bases match TRBD2. The CDR3 is made up of 14 amino acids. Germline CDR1 SGHRS, CDR2 YFSETQ. V was clipped by 5 bases and J by 9 bases; unmatched bases: 11. The sequenced part of the CDR3 DNA is TGCGCCAGCAGGGGAGGGGTTCTCGGGGGTGAG. Translating it yields CASRGGVLGGE. The full CDR3 protein reads CASRGGVLGGEQFF.

A note on this clone: The read stops 3 residues short of the end of the CDR3; the missing end is completed from the germline J gene. The chain couples TRBV4-1 to TRBJ2-5; D is uncertain. CDR1 MGHRA and CDR2 YSYEKL come from the germline V gene. Trimming pared 1 base from V and 1 base from J, leaving 7 bases between. The CDR3 loop spans 14 amino acids. CDR3 bases read: TGCGCCAGCAGCCAAGCTAACAGCCAAGAGACC. It is translated as CASSQANSQET. The whole CDR3 reads CASSQANSQETQYF.